This TCR beta chain appears in the sequencing data of a study of human T cells and chemical hapten exposure (dated by TCRdb to about 2021). Background for the entire study: The libraries were sequenced as a pool, and the TCR yield per sample differed mostly because of small variations in library volumes within the pool. Peripheral blood TCR repertoire changes were tracked in vivo in alopecia patients during primary and secondary sensitization to the hapten diphenylcyclopropenone (DPC). For every blood RNA sample, sequencing covered both the TCR alpha and TCR beta chains. The study at large found these results: Repeated subsampling changed both the strength of the expansion versus patch-test correlation and the threshold at which the correlation became significant. The number of TCRs above 1 in 1000 frequency did not change with DPC sensitization; there was no evidence of global repertoire structure alterations.

Read against the paper, the sample's time point label means: healthy volunteer bleed at 2 weeks. Total RNA was isolated from unfractionated whole blood collected in Tempus Blood RNA tubes. Roughly five healthy volunteers acted as controls for TCR sequencing and had blood drawn at day 0, 2 weeks and 6 weeks. About this clonotype itself: Its antigen is still unknown. Within one base of it there is no much larger clone, and no base qualities were kept.

The library was made by RACE. TCRdb names NextSeq 500 as the instrument used. Library preparation attached unique molecular identifiers to individual cDNA molecules for quantitative, reproducible TCR counting. Processing in the source paper ran as follows. A median of roughly 99,000 TCRs per sample was observed, with a range of roughly 23,224 to 750,000. The Decombinator software suite was used to annotate the V, J and CDR3 of the TCR reads. For PS versus PT1 abundance plots, all samples were subsampled to the same number of TCRs (28,000). Expanded TCRs were defined as absent before sensitization and observed at least eight times at the 2-week time point. TCRdb reprocessing: public reads trimmed at Q25 with fastp, clones called with MiXCR, in-frame beta chains kept. Every entry covers one CDR3 protein and lists the most common genes and DNA from its rows. These V and J calls rely on TCRdb rather than the paper's analysis. In this sample the table shows around 130,000 distinct CDR3 sequences, approximately 9% of which occur a single time. The ten largest make up 1.5% to 2% of the sample.

According to the germline V gene, CDR1 reads SGHRS and CDR2 reads YFSETQ. Reading from cysteine to phenylalanine, the CDR3 counts 14 amino acids. Only the CDR3 part of the read is kept: 42 bases, read in frame from the first base. After removal of 6 bases from V and 5 bases from J, the junction retains 7 bases not matched to a gene. The rearranged segments are TRBV5-1 and TRBJ1-4, with 7 bases in between that match TRBD1. The source material was whole blood. This receptor was obtained from a male donor in good health. Some clones in this sample may be carry-over from other donors' samples. The DNA sequence is as follows: TGCGCCAGCAAAGCAGGGGGTGGAAATGAAAAACTGTTTTTT. This yields the protein CASKAGGGNEKLFF.